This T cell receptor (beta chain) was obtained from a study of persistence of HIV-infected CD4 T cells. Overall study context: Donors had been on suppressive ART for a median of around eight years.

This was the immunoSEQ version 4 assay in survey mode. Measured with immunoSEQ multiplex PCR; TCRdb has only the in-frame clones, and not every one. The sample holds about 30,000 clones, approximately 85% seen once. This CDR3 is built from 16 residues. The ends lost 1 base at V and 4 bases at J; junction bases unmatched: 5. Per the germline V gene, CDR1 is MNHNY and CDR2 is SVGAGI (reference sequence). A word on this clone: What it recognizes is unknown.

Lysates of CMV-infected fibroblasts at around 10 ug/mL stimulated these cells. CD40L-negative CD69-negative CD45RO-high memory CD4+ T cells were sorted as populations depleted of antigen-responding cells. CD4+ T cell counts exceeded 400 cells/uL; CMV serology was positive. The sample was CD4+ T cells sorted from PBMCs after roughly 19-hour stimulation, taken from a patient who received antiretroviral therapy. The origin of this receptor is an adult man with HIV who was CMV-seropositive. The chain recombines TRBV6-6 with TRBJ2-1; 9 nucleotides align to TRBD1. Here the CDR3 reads CASSYYPGQGYNEQFF. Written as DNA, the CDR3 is TGTGCCAGCAGTTACTATCCGGGACAGGGATACAATGAGCAGTTCTTC.